Here is one TCR beta chain with its context. The clone's antigen remains unknown. Per-base quality was not reported, and no clone a single base away is much larger than it. Only healthy Caucasian donors were included. The twin cohort consisted of three pairs of female monozygotic twins, all aged about 18 to 29 years. Peripheral blood mononuclear cells were the source from which RNA for the TCR libraries was isolated. To prepare the library, 5' RACE was applied. The instrument given in TCRdb is Illumina HiSeq 2000. Template switching introduced a universal primer binding site; the final cDNA contained a unique molecular identifier, enabling accurate counting of TCR cDNA molecules. First-strand cDNA for TCR alpha and beta chains was synthesized from specific primers in the conserved constant-segment region. Each cDNA library was double barcoded, with a SMART-Mk sample barcode plus Illumina barcodes, to control for contamination. TruSeq adapter sequences along with Illumina sample barcodes were introduced in two successive PCR steps. The Illumina HiSeq platform was used with custom primers to sequence TCR alpha and beta cDNA libraries. Processing in the source paper ran as follows. Unique molecular identifiers were extracted from raw reads with MiGEC, and CDR3 positions were determined with MiXCR. For each individual, recombination models were inferred using an EM algorithm with the repgenHMM and IGoR tools. Shared clonotypes were analyzed with the tcR package in R, and sharing was normalized by the product of cloneset sizes. Out-of-frame nonproductive sequences were analyzed to study raw recombination free of thymic and clonal selection effects. TCRdb itself trimmed the public reads at Q25 with fastp, ran MiXCR and retained productive beta chains. Identical CDR3 protein sequences are pooled into one entry, listed with their most common genes and DNA. These V and J calls rely on TCRdb rather than the paper's analysis. This sample is represented by some 690,000 distinct CDR3 sequences; 21% of them were singletons. The leading ten clones occupy more than 4% of the sample.

This specimen belongs to a study of identical twins (dated by TCRdb to the mid-2010s). About the investigation overall: TCR alpha and beta repertoires from monozygotic twins, unrelated adults of various ages and cord blood were deep-sequenced to test whether fetal clonotypes persist. To rule out contamination, replicate twin experiments were performed at different times with different library preparation protocols. What the work shows at the level of the full study, not this receptor alone: In beta out-of-frame sequences, excess twin sharing was weaker, because having fewer shared sequences lowered the signal-to-noise ratio. Because the same donors could not be followed over many years, the conclusions depended on cross-sectional statistical analysis. Compared with coincidental sharing between unrelated individuals, out-of-frame TCR alpha sequences shared between twins showed an excess of sequences with low generation probability. Fewer insertions were carried by abundant cord blood beta clonotypes, a similar but weaker trend appeared in young adult naive repertoires, and no such trend appeared in memory repertoires. Invariant T cells such as MAIT and iNKT could partly confound zero-insertion analyses, although diverse VJ usage argued against such confounding for most clonotypes. Recombination models systematically underestimated out-of-frame TCR alpha sharing in monozygotic twins but agreed with sharing between unrelated individuals.

At the junction V is shortened by 5 bases and J by 4 bases, with 11 bases in between. Reading from cysteine to phenylalanine, the CDR3 counts 13 amino acids. The sequence is cut down to CDR3 DNA, 39 bases in frame from base 1. CDR1 and CDR2 are drawn from the germline V gene: SGHTA, FQGNSA. The same data also went into a second study, on T cells expressing NK-cell markers. As that second paper reports: Eight donors provided sorted CD3+CD56+NKG2C+, CD3+CD56+NKG2C- and CD3+CD56-NKG2C+ T-cell subsets, whose TCR beta-chain repertoires were profiled. Seven of the eight sequenced donors were HCMV-seropositive and one was HCMV-seronegative. In several experiments an anti-gammadeltaTCR antibody was added to restrict sorting to alphabetaTCR-expressing T cells. In several donors, the dominant CD3+CD56+NKG2C+ clonotypes were found to rank among the top 10 CD8+ clonotypes and to make up about 1.0-7.5% of CD8+ T cells. Those dominant clonotypes were again the most abundant among CD3+CD56-NKG2C+ cells in a handful of donors, at about 25-60.1%. Whether the expanded NKG2C-expressing T cell clones were specific for HCMV antigens was left unclear. All eight donors whose samples were sequenced were randomly selected healthy volunteers, three of them men and five women. A commercial ELISA kit detecting HCMV-specific IgG in serum was used to determine HCMV serostatus. For a handful of donors, bulk peripheral blood T-cell repertoires were also sequenced from unsorted PBMC. Reads were demultiplexed and grouped by UMI with MIGEC, and clonotypes were assembled and quantified with MiTCR. To remove erroneous sequences, TCR cDNA sequences were retained only when supported by two or more reads. Downstream repertoire analysis used the tcR package, and clonotypes were matched across fractions by CDR3 nucleotide sequence plus V segment. Antigen specificity was annotated against VDJdb with VDJmatch, allowing one amino acid substitution in CDR3.

The sequence was obtained from a young woman in good health. This chain is built from TRBV7-2 and TRBJ2-5; the D gene lacks a confident call. The source material was PBMCs. The DNA reads TGTGCCAGCAGCCTTGACATCCGAGAGACCCAGTACTTC. This translates into CASSLDIRETQYF. With the portions outside the CDR3 filled from the reference TRBV7-2 and TRBJ2-5 genes, the complete variable region becomes GAGVSQSPSNKVTEKGKDVELRCDPISGHTALYWYRQSLGQGLEFLIYFQGNSAPDKSGLPSDRFSAERTGGSVSTLTIQRTQQEDSAVYLCASSLDIRETQYFGPGTRLLVL.